A selection of T cell receptor beta chains follows, all from one sample in a study of CD8 T cells in ankylosing spondylitis. TCRdb reprocessed the 5' RACE reads via MiXCR and lists one record per CDR3 protein. The sample carries about 140,000 distinct CDR3 sequences, roughly 8.3% recorded once. The specimen sequenced was synovial fluid, either unsorted or a sorted T cell fraction (not recorded which). These receptors all stem from a male donor with ankylosing spondylitis. Both conserved end residues are part of each CDR3. Fields, in order: CDR3 length, J gene, D gene, V gene, clone size, CDR3 protein, CDR3 DNA. D genes are given only for firm matches. The size field is filled for only some rows; it gives once, few, many or a size class.

>14|TRBJ2-7|TRBD1|TRBV18|.
CASSPLTGVDEQYF
TGTGCCAGCTCACCGCTGACAGGGGTCGACGAGCAGTACTTC
>14|TRBJ1-3|.|TRBV20-1|few
CSASHPGSGNTIYF
TGCAGTGCTAGCCATCCAGGATCTGGAAACACCATATATTTT
>12|TRBJ1-5|TRBD1|TRBV20-1|many
CSAQGANQPQHF
TGCAGTGCTCAGGGGGCCAATCAGCCCCAGCATTTT
>16|TRBJ2-5|TRBD2|TRBV20-1|.
CSARDEGGGRRETQYF
TGCAGTGCTAGAGATGAGGGGGGCGGGAGGCGAGAGACCCAGTACTTC
>16|TRBJ2-3|TRBD2|TRBV18|.
CASSPPLAGDGDTQYF
TGTGCCAGCTCACCACCCCTAGCGGGAGACGGAGATACGCAGTATTTT
>15|TRBJ2-1|.|TRBV6-2/TRBV6-3|.
CASSRGAGGIDEQFF
TGTGCCAGCAGCCGGGGGGCAGGGGGCATTGATGAGCAGTTCTTC
>14|TRBJ1-1|.|TRBV5-1|many
CASRLLGVETEAFF
TGCGCCAGCAGACTCCTAGGGGTCGAGACTGAAGCTTTCTTT
>13|TRBJ1-2|TRBD1|TRBV20-1|.
CSANRDRRYGYTF
TGCAGTGCTAACCGGGACAGGCGCTATGGCTACACCTTC
>15|TRBJ1-6|.|TRBV20-1|.
CSARAYGGDNSPLHF
TGCAGTGCTAGAGCGTATGGAGGGGATAATTCACCCCTCCACTTT
>17|TRBJ1-5|.|TRBV12-3/TRBV12-4|many
CASSSGAGSISNQPQHF
TGTGCCAGCAGTTCGGGGGCGGGTAGTATCAGCAATCAGCCCCAGCATTTT
>13|TRBJ2-5|.|TRBV20-1|few
CSADGRPRETQYF
TGCAGTGCGGATGGTAGGCCACGAGAGACCCAGTACTTC
>14|TRBJ2-7|TRBD1|TRBV12-3/TRBV12-4|.
CASSPRTGVFEQYF
TGTGCCAGCAGTCCGAGGACAGGAGTTTTCGAGCAGTACTTC
>13|TRBJ2-3|.|TRBV29-1|.
CSVEEVQTDTQYF
TGCAGCGTTGAAGAGGTCCAGACAGATACGCAGTATTTT
>16|TRBJ2-1|.|TRBV27|.
CASSLGAASSYNEQFF
TGTGCCAGCAGTTTGGGGGCAGCCTCCTCCTACAATGAGCAGTTCTTC
>12|TRBJ1-2|.|TRBV29-1|many
CSVHGPGPGYTF
TGCAGCGTTCACGGACCCGGGCCCGGCTACACCTTC
>13|TRBJ2-7|.|TRBV6-5|many
CASSFNGPYEQYF
TGTGCCAGCAGTTTCAACGGACCCTACGAGCAGTACTTC
>16|TRBJ2-3|.|TRBV15|many
CATSRELIRATDTQYF
TGTGCCACCAGCAGAGAGTTGATAAGAGCAACGGATACGCAGTATTTT
>16|TRBJ1-3|TRBD1|TRBV6-2/TRBV6-3|.
CASSYSRQGWQNTIYF
TGTGCCAGCAGTTACAGCCGACAGGGATGGCAAAACACCATATATTTT
>14|TRBJ2-1|TRBD1|TRBV6-1|few
CASSDSGTGLEQFF
TGTGCCAGCAGTGACTCCGGGACAGGGCTTGAGCAGTTCTTC
>14|TRBJ2-7|.|TRBV7-2|.
CASSRPGVTYEQYF
TGTGCCAGCAGCCGCCCCGGAGTAACCTACGAGCAGTACTTC